This TCR beta chain was documented in a study of Ad26.COV2.S vaccination and SARS-CoV-2 variants. Study summary: Into the muscle, Ad26.COV2.S was dosed once or twice, 56 days apart. Study-wide findings and caveats: Participants given vaccine showed non-spike TCR breadth similar to that of placebo recipients. Among vaccine recipients, spike-specific TCR breadth exceeded that of placebo recipients.

As for treatment: around 19 received Ad26.COV2.S at low or high dose, single or two shots; roughly five received placebo; per-sample allocation not given. The samples date from day 63 after the first vaccine or placebo injection. Wuhan-strain SARS-CoV-2 spike was expressed by the Ad26 vector that made up the vaccine. The CDR3 contains 15 residues. Trimming shortened V by 2 bases and J by 6 bases, and 14 bases separated the two germline ends. Germline V gene sequence: CDR1 SGHTA, CDR2 FQGNSA. Worth noting for this clone: Antigen: not known.

The method was immunoSEQ multiplex PCR; TCRdb's version includes in-frame clones alone and lacks a portion of them. This sample has around 400,000 clones; approximately 90% occur once, and the top ten carry around 1.9%. Sequenced here: peripheral blood, sampled in a trial of Ad26.COV2.S vaccine versus placebo. This clonotype was sampled from a person aged 18-60 years who received the Ad26.COV2.S COVID-19 vaccine or a placebo. This chain connects TRBV7-2 to TRBJ2-1; no definite D call. The CDR3 is CASSLQWRLGNEQFF. The CDR3 DNA is TGTGCCAGCAGCTTACAGTGGCGTCTGGGCAATGAGCAGTTCTTC.